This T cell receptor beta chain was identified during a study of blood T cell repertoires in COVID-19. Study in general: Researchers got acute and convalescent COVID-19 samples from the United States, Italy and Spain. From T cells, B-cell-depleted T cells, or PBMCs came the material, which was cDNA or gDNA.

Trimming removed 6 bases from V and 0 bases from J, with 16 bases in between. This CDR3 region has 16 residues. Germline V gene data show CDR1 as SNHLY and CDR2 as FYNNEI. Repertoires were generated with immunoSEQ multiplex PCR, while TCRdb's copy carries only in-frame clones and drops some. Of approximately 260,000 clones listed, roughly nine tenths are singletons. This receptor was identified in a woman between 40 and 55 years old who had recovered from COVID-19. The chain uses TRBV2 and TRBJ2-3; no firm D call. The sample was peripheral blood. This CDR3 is CASSLNSFSSTDTQYF. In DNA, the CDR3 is TGTGCCAGCAGCCTAAACTCATTTTCTAGCACAGATACGCAGTATTTT.